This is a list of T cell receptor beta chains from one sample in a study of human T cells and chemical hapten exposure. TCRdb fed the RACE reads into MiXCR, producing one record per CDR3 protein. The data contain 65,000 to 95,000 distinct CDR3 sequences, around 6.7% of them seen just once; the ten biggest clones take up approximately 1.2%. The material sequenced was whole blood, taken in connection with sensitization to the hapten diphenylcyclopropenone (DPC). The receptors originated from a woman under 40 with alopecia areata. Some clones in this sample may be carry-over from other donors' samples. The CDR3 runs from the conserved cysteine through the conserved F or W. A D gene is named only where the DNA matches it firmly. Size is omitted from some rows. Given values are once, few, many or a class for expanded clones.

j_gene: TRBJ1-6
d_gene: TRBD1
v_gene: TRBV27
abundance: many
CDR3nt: TGTGCCAGCAGTCCTGGGGGACAGTATAATTCACCCCTCCACTTT
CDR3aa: CASSPGGQYNSPLHF

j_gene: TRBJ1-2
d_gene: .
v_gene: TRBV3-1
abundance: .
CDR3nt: TGTGCCAGCAGCCAAGACAAGGGCGACTATGGCTACACCTTC
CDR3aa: CASSQDKGDYGYTF

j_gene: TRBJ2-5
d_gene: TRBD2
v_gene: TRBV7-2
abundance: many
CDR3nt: TGTGCCAGCAGCTTAGCGACTAGCGCCCAAGAGACCCAGTACTTC
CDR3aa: CASSLATSAQETQYF

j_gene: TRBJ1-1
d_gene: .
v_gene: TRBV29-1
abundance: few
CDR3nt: TGCAGCGTTTCACGACAAATTGGCGCTGAAGCTTTCTTT
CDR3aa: CSVSRQIGAEAFF

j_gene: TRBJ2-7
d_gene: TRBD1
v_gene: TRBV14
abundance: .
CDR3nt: TGTGCCAGCAGCCAAGATCGGGGACAGGGTAACTACGAGCAGTACTTC
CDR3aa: CASSQDRGQGNYEQYF

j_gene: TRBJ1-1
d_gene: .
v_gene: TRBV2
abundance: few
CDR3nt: TGTGCCAGCAGCCTTCCCCACCAGAACACTGAAGCTTTCTTT
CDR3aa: CASSLPHQNTEAFF

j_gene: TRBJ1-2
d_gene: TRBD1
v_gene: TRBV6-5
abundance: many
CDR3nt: TGTGCCAGCAGTTACTCCGGGACAGGGGCCCTGTTCTATGGCTACACCTTC
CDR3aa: CASSYSGTGALFYGYTF

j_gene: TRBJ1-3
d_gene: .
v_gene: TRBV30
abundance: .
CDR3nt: TGTGCCTGGAGTACCAGTTCCACTGGAAACACCATATATTTT
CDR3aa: CAWSTSSTGNTIYF

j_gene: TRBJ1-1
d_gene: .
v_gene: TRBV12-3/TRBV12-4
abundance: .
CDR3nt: TGTGCCAGCAGCGGGGTCCCACTGAACACTGAAGCTTTCTTT
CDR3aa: CASSGVPLNTEAFF

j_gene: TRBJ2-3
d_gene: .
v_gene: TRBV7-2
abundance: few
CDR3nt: TGTGCCAGCAGCACCTATACTACAGGCACAGATACGCAGTATTTT
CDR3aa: CASSTYTTGTDTQYF

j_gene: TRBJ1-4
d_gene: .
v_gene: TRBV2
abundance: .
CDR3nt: TGTGCCACGAGGGGGGGGCCTGCAACTAATGAAAAACTGTTTTTT
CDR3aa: CATRGGPATNEKLFF

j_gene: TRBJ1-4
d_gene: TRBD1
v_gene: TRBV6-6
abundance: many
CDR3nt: TGTGCCAGCAGCCAGGGAGGTCGACAGGGGAAGGAAAAACTGTTTTTT
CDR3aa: CASSQGGRQGKEKLFF

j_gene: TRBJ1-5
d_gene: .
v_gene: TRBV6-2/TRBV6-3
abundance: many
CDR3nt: TGTGCCAGCAGTCTCCAGAGATATCAGCCCCAGCATTTT
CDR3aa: CASSLQRYQPQHF

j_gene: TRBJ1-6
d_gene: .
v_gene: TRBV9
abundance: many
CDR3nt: TGTGCCAGCAACCCGACAGACTCCTATAATTCACCCCTCCACTTT
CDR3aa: CASNPTDSYNSPLHF

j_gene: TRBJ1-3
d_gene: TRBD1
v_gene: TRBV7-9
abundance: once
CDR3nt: TGTGCCAGCAGCAGACAGGGCCCGCAAGGAAACACCATATATTTT
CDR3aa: CASSRQGPQGNTIYF

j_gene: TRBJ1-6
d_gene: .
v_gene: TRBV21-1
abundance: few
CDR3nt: TGTGCCAGCAGCCCCCAAGACAGGAGACCCAACTATAATTCACCCCTCAACTTT
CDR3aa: CASSPQDRRPNYNSPLNF

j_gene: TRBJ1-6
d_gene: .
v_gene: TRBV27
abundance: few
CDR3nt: TGTGCCAGCGGGGTCTCCTATAATTCACCCCTCCACTTT
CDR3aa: CASGVSYNSPLHF

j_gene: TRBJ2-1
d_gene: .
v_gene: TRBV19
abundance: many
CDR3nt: TGTGCCAGTAAACAGTCCCTAGCCGGGGTCTTC
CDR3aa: CASKQSLAGVF

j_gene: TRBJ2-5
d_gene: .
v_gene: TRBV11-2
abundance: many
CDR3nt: TGTGCCAGCAGCTCTAGCCAAGAGACCCAGTACTTC
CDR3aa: CASSSSQETQYF

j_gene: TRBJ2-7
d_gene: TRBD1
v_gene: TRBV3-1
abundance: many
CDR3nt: TGTGCCAGCAGCCCCCAGGGGGCTAGCGAGCAGTACTTC
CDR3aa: CASSPQGASEQYF

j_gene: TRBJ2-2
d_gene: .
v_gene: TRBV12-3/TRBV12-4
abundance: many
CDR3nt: TGTGCCAGCAGTTTCGGGAGCACCGGGGAGCTGTTTTTT
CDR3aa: CASSFGSTGELFF

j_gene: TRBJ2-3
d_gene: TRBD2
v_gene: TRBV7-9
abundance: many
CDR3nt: TGTGCCAGCAGCCGTAACCTAGCGGGAGCACCCACAGATACGCAGTATTTT
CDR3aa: CASSRNLAGAPTDTQYF

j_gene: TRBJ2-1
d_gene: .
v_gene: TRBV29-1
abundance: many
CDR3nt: TGCAGCGTCCTAACAGGTTACAGCTCCTACAATGAGCAGTTCTTC
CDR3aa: CSVLTGYSSYNEQFF